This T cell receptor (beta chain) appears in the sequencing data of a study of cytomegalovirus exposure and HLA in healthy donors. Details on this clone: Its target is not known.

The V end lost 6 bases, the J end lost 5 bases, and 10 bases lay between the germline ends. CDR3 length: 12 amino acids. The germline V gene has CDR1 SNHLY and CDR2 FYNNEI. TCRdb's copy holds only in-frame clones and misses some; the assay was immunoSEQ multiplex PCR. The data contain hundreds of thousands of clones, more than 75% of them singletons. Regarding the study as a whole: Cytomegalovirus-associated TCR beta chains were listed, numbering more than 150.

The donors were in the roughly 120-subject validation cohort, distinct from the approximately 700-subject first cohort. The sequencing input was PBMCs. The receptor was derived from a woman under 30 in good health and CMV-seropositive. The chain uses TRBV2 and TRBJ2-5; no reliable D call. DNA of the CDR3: TGTGCCAGCAGCCGGAGTAGGGAGACCCAGTACTTC. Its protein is CASSRSRETQYF.